Listed here are 5 T cell receptor beta chains from one sample, sequenced in a study of cytomegalovirus exposure and HLA in healthy donors. Use of 60 Vbeta and 13 Jbeta primers characterized the PCR. This table comes from immunoSEQ multiplex PCR, and its TCRdb copy is limited to in-frame clones, with some not included. This table holds some 150,000 clones, 60% to 85% found once. The sequencing input was PBMCs. Source of these receptors: a man in his forties or fifties in good health and CMV-seropositive.

V is TRBV30 and J is TRBJ1-1; D is possibly TRBD1 (6 bases). Germline V gene sequence: CDR1 GTSNPN, CDR2 SVGIG (reference sequence). V was pared by 8 bases and J by 0 bases, with 13 bases between. The CDR3 length is 13 residues. The CDR3 coding sequence is TGTGCCCTCCGACAGGAAATGAACACTGAAGCTTTCTTT. It translates to CALRQEMNTEAFF.

The rearrangement joins TRBV10-2 to TRBJ1-2; TRBD1 aligns across 7 bases. From germline, CDR1 is WSHSY and CDR2 SAAADI. CDR3 length equals 14 residues. The ends lost 10 bases at V and 2 bases at J; junction bases unmatched: 10. CDR3 sequence: CATQPMTGNYGYTF. In DNA form, the CDR3 reads TGCGCCACCCAACCCATGACAGGGAACTATGGCTACACCTTC.

The rearrangement links TRBV7-2 to TRBJ2-5; D is possibly TRBD1 or TRBD2 (5 bases each). The DNA matches TRBJ2-7 better at its end, which makes the J call doubtful. The length of the CDR3 is 14 residues. The V gene's germline CDR1 is SGHTA and CDR2 FQGNSA. The CDR3 DNA reads TGTGCCAGCAGCTTAACGGGGCCGGACTACGAGCAGTACTTC. Translation: CASSLTGPDYEQYF.

The V call is TRBV6-1, the J call TRBJ2-3, with D possibly being TRBD2 (6 bases). V was shortened by 5 bases and J by 1 base, with 13 bases between the two germline ends. CDR3 length: 15 amino acids. In germline, CDR1 is MNHNS, CDR2 SASEGT. CDR3 residues: CASSRPGLGTDTQYF. For the CDR3, the DNA is TGTGCCAGCAGTCGACCGGGACTCGGCACAGATACGCAGTATTTT.

As concerns this clone: Being one base from a much bigger clone, this may be a read error. The chain links TRBV5-8 to TRBJ2-1; 11 nucleotides line up with TRBD2. The V gene end was trimmed by 0 bases and the J gene end by 5 bases; junction bases not matched to a gene: 1. CDR1 is SGHTS and CDR2 is YDEGEE in the germline V gene. The CDR3 loop spans 15 amino acids. CDR3 residues: CASSLGLAGNNEQFF. The CDR3 coding sequence is TGTGCCAGCAGCTTGGGACTAGCGGGAAACAATGAGCAGTTCTTC.